What follows are 16 T cell receptor beta chains derived from one specimen sequenced in a study of CDR3 diversity in severe acne. TCRdb itself ran the PCR reads through MiXCR, one entry per CDR3 protein. The sample yields about 84,000 distinct CDR3 sequences, 50% to 65% seen once. The sequenced sample consisted of blood. Receptors originate from a male donor in good health, without acne.

This clonotype was seen at least ten times. The chain recombines TRBV5-6 with TRBJ1-5; D may be TRBD1 (5 bases). The germline V and J ends were trimmed by 4 bases and 6 bases, with 8 bases remaining between them. CDR3 length: 12 residues. Germline assignment: CDR1 SGHDT and CDR2 YYEEEE. This CDR3 is CASSIGVQPQHF. The DNA of the CDR3 is TGTGCCAGCAGCATAGGGGTTCAGCCCCAGCATTTT.

For this clonotype: At one end the junction does not follow the germline gene, possibly because of a read error. The chain employs TRBV6-4 and TRBJ2-3; D possibly corresponds to TRBD2 (6 bases). Per germline, CDR1 MRHNA and CDR2 SNTAGT. The length of the CDR3 is 16 residues. The CDR3 reads CATSDTSSGSTDTQYF. CDR3 nucleotides: TGTGCCACCAGTGACACTAGCTCAGGGAGCACAGATACGCAGTATTTT.

CDR3 loop: CASSPRTGSTPAANTGELFF. In nucleotides, the CDR3 is TGTGCCAGCAGCCCCCGGACAGGATCTACCCCGGCTGCGAACACCGGGGAGCTGTTTTTT. This chain joins TRBV9 and TRBJ2-2; TRBD1 agrees at 7 bases. Germline assignment: CDR1 SGDLS and CDR2 YYNGEE. V lost 4 bases and J lost 0; bases outside the gene matches: 18. This CDR3 comprises 20 residues.

The rearrangement links TRBV12-3 or TRBV12-4 to TRBJ1-2; possible D gene TRBD1, 6 bases. This CDR3 region has 13 residues. V lost 3 bases, J lost 5 bases, and 10 bases lay in between. The chain's CDR3 is CASSFRTEYGYTF. In DNA, the CDR3 is TGTGCCAGCAGTTTTAGGACAGAGTATGGCTACACCTTC.

This clonotype was seen ten or more times. The chain carries TRBV6-5 and TRBJ2-5; 12 bases match TRBD2. The germline CDR1 and CDR2 sequences are MNHEY and SVGAGI. CDR3 length: 17 amino acids. With V trimmed by 0 bases and J by 0 bases, 2 bases remained unmatched. CDR3 DNA: TGTGCCAGCAGTTACTCGCGACTAGCGGGGGACCAAGAGACCCAGTACTTC. Its protein product is CASSYSRLAGDQETQYF.

This clonotype was seen at least ten times. The gene calls are TRBV6-1 and TRBJ2-7, with 8 bases fitting TRBD1. Per germline, CDR1 MNHNS and CDR2 SASEGT. The CDR3 extends over 14 amino acids. J lost 6 bases, V lost 0 bases, and 4 bases had no gene match. CDR3 in amino acids: CASSEATGGGEQYF. For the CDR3, the DNA is TGTGCCAGCAGTGAAGCTACAGGGGGAGGCGAGCAGTACTTC.

This sequence joins TRBV7-2 and TRBJ1-2, with 8 bases lining up with TRBD1. Unmatched junction bases numbered 9, after V lost 5 bases and J lost 4 bases. CDR1 and CDR2 (germline): SGHTA, FQGNSA. The CDR3 has 15 amino acids. The CDR3 DNA reads as TGTGCCAGCAGCCTGAGCAGGGGGCTGGGCTATGGCTACACCTTC. Its protein product is CASSLSRGLGYGYTF.

This clonotype occurred many times. The chain couples TRBV20-1 to TRBJ1-1; D is uncertain. The CDR3 contains 10 residues. Trimming cost V 6 bases and J 6 bases, with 8 bases left between them. Germline V gene data show CDR1 as DFQATT and CDR2 as SNEGSKA (reference sequence). CDR3 sequence: CSAGPAEAFF. DNA for the CDR3: TGCAGTGCCGGGCCGGCTGAAGCTTTCTTT.

This clonotype occurred many times. CDR3 DNA sequence: TGTGCCAGTAGTATAGCTCTGGCACCCCGGGGGGTCCAGTACTTC. Its translation is CASSIALAPRGVQYF. The V gene is TRBV19, the J gene TRBJ2-5; 7 bases match TRBD2. Trimming removed 1 base from V and 10 bases from J; junction bases left unmatched: 12. From germline, CDR1 is LNHDA and CDR2 SQIVND (reference sequence). This CDR3 region has 15 residues.

The chain recombines TRBV3-1 with TRBJ1-2; TRBD1 agrees at 8 bases. This CDR3 has 16 amino acids. The ends lost 2 bases at V and 1 base at J; junction bases unmatched: 6. Looked up from germline, CDR1 is LGHDT and CDR2 is YNNKEL (reference sequence). CDR3 amino acids: CASSQTRTGSNYGYTF. CDR3 sequence (DNA): TGTGCCAGCAGCCAAACAAGGACAGGGAGTAACTATGGCTACACCTTC.

This sequence joins TRBV2 and TRBJ2-5; D is tentatively TRBD1 or TRBD2 (5 bases each). This CDR3 spans 16 amino acids. V was cut by 5 bases and J by 3 bases, with 19 bases left in between. Germline values: CDR1 SNHLY, CDR2 FYNNEI. CDR3 bases: TGTGCCAGCAGTTTGGGGGTGCGGGCAGGCGAAGAGACCCAGTACTTC. Amino acid sequence: CASSLGVRAGEETQYF.

The rearrangement joins TRBV7-9 to TRBJ2-7; TRBD1 might be the D (8 bases). Germline CDR1 reads SEHNR; CDR2 reads FQNEAQ (reference sequence). CDR3 size: 14 residues. V lost 5 bases and J lost 2, with 13 bases in between. The CDR3, as DNA: TGTGCCAGCAGCCAAGCGGGACAGGCCTACGAGCAGTACTTC. This codes for CASSQAGQAYEQYF.

The J gene is TRBJ1-2, the V gene TRBV7-2, with a weak D call TRBD1 (5 bases). Germline CDR1 and CDR2: SGHTA and FQGNSA. V was trimmed by 0 bases and J by 8 bases, leaving 16 bases between them. CDR3 length: 15 amino acids. The CDR3 loop reads CASSLAGPGAGGYTF. The CDR3 DNA sequence: TGTGCCAGCAGCTTAGCGGGGCCGGGAGCGGGCGGCTACACCTTC. Variable domain in full (rest from reference TRBV7-2 and TRBJ1-2): GAGVSQSPSNKVTEKGKDVELRCDPISGHTALYWYRQSLGQGLEFLIYFQGNSAPDKSGLPSDRFSAERTGGSVSTLTIQRTQQEDSAVYLCASSLAGPGAGGYTFGSGTRLTVV.

In its sample, this clonotype was seen many times. CDR3 bases: TGTGCCAGCAGTTTAGCGGACCAAGAGACCCAGTACTTC. Its translation is CASSLADQETQYF. The V gene is TRBV12-3 or TRBV12-4, the J gene TRBJ2-5; D not resolved. CDR3 size: 13 residues. V lost 0 bases and J 0 bases, leaving 2 bases between the germline ends.

This chain links TRBV5-1 with TRBJ2-7, with D uncertain. TRBJ2-5 matches the DNA end more closely, so the J call is doubtful. Germline CDR1 SGHRS, CDR2 YFSETQ. The CDR3 has 13 amino acids. This chain's CDR3 is CASSLEFRETQYF. The CDR3 DNA follows: TGCGCCAGCAGCTTGGAGTTCCGGGAGACCCAGTACTTC.

The genes are TRBV19 and TRBJ1-1; the D is unclear. Germline CDR1 is LNHDA and CDR2 is SQIVND (reference sequence). The V and J ends lost 0 bases and 0 bases respectively, with 11 bases between them. CDR3 size: 16 residues. The DNA for the CDR3 is TGTGCCAGTAGTATAGATCTTGGGAAGATGAACACTGAAGCTTTCTTT. Protein product: CASSIDLGKMNTEAFF.